The T cell receptor beta chain under discussion was sequenced for a study of shared clonotypes between healthy human individuals. This clone has a single count. This same CDR3 is encoded by further DNA sequences in the sample. Measured with immunoSEQ multiplex PCR; TCRdb has only the in-frame clones, and not every one. The table records about 2,500,000 clones, around 94% of them present only once. With 6 bases removed from V and 2 bases from J, the gap between germline ends came to 14 bases. The CDR3 runs 14 residues. Germline V gene lookup returns CDR1 SNHLY and CDR2 FYNNEI. This chain uses TRBV2 with TRBJ2-7, with D tentatively TRBD1 (7 bases). The sequence was obtained from a man aged 18 to 29 in good health. Material: naive CD4+ T cells sorted from blood. Subset noted: CD45RA+ positively selected. Here the CDR3 DNA reads TGTGCCAGCAGGACAGGGACTTCAACCTACGAGCAGTACTTC. It yields the protein CASRTGTSTYEQYF. The whole variable domain, remainder taken from reference TRBV2 and TRBJ2-7, is EPEVTQTPSHQVTQMGQEVILRCVPISNHLYFYWYRQILGQKVEFLVSFYNNEISEKSEIFDDQFSVERPDGSNFTLKIRSTKLEDSAMYFCASRTGTSTYEQYFGPGTRLTVT.